The sequence of this TCR beta chain was determined in a study of blood T cell repertoires in COVID-19. Study information: PBMCs, B-cell-depleted T cells, or T cells were the source of the cDNA or gDNA that made up the material.

Libraries were prepared by immunoSEQ multiplex PCR; TCRdb keeps only in-frame clonotypes and omits some of them. The profile shows approximately 300,000 clones, 80% to 90% of them singletons. The CDR3 is made up of 15 amino acids. CDR1 and CDR2 (germline): SGDLS, YYNGEE. The V and J ends lost 3 bases and 7 bases, in that order; junction bases with no gene match: 8. This clone was counted between two and nine times. The chain combines TRBV9 with TRBJ2-3, with 10 nucleotides matching TRBD2. The TCR comes from a woman aged 45-59 years with acute or convalescent COVID-19. Specimen: peripheral blood. Here the CDR3 reads CASSGAGGGTNTQYF. The CDR3 nucleotides are TGTGCCAGCAGCGGAGCGGGAGGGGGCACGAATACGCAGTATTTT. The full variable domain, rest sourced from reference TRBV9 and TRBJ2-3, is DSGVTQTPKHLITATGQRVTLRCSPRSGDLSVYWYQQSLDQGLQFLIQYYNGEERAKGNILERFSAQQFPDLHSELNLSSLELGDSALYFCASSGAGGGTNTQYFGPGTRLTVL.